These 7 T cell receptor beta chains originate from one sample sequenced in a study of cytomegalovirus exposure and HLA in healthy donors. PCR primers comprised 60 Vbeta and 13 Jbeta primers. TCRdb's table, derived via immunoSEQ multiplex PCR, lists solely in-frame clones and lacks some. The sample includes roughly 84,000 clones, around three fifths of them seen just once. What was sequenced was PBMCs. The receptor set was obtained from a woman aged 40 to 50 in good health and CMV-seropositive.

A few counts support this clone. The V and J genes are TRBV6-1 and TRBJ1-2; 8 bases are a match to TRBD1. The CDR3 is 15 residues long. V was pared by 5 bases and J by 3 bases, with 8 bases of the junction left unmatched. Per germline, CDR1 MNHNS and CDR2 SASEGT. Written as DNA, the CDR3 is TGTGCCAGCAGTACCAGGGGGCGTCGGGACTATGGCTACACCTTC. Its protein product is CASSTRGRRDYGYTF.

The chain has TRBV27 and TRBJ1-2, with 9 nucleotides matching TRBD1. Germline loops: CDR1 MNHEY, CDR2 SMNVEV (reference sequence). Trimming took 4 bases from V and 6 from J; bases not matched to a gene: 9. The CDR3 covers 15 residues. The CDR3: CASSSSWTGEHGYTF. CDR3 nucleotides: TGTGCCAGCAGTTCGAGCTGGACAGGGGAGCATGGCTACACCTTC.

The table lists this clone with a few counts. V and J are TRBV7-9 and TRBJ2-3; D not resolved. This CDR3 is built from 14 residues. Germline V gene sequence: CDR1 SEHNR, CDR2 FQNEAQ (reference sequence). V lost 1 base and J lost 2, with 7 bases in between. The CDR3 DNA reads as TGTGCCAGCAGCTTAGAGAGCTTCACAGATACGCAGTATTTT. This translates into CASSLESFTDTQYF.

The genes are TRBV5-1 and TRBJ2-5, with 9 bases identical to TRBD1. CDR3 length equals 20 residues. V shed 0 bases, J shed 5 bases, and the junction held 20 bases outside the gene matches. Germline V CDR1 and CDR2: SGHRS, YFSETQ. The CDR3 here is CASSLARSPTWDRVVETQYF. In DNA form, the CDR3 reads TGCGCCAGCAGCTTGGCCCGGTCCCCCACATGGGACAGGGTAGTGGAGACCCAGTACTTC.

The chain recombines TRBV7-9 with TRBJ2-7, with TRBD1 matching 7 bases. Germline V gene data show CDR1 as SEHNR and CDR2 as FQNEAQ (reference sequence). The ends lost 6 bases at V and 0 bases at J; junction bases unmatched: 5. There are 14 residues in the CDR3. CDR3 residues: CASSLQGLSYEQYF. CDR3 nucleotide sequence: TGTGCCAGCAGTTTACAGGGGCTCTCCTACGAGCAGTACTTC.

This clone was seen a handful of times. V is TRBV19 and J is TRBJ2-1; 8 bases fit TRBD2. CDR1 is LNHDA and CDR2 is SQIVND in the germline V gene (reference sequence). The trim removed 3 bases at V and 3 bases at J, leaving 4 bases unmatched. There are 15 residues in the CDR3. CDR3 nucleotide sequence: TGTGCCAGTAGTATCCGAAGCGGGGGCTACAATGAGCAGTTCTTC. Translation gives CASSIRSGGYNEQFF. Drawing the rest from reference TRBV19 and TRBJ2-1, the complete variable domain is DGGITQSPKYLFRKEGQNVTLSCEQNLNHDAMYWYRQDPGQGLRLIYYSQIVNDFQKGDIAEGYSVSREKKESFPLTVTSAQKNPTAFYLCASSIRSGGYNEQFFGPGTRLTVL.

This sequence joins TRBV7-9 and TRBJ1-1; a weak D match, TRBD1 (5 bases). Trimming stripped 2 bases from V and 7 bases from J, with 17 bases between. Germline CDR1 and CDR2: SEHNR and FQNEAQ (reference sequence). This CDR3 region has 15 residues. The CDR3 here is CASSLRSGTLGEAFF. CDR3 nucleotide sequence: TGTGCCAGCAGCTTAAGGTCTGGGACTTTGGGTGAAGCTTTCTTT.